Below, 20 T cell receptor beta chains from the same sample are listed, as sequenced in a study of shared clonotypes between healthy human individuals. Naive-designated CD8 cells lacked CD45RO, were positively enriched for CCR7, and omitted terminally differentiated effector memory CD45RA+ cells. TCRdb's copy holds only in-frame clones and misses some; the assay was immunoSEQ multiplex PCR. The table records about 590,000 clones, 95% to 96% of them present only once. Material: naive CD8+ T cells sorted from blood. The receptors here all came from a woman aged 30 to 39 in good health.

The V and J genes are TRBV28 and TRBJ2-7; D gene uncertain. Trimming took 1 base from V and 0 from J, leaving 7 bases between them. Germline CDR1 is MDHEN and CDR2 is SYDVKM. The CDR3 runs to 14 residues. CDR3 in DNA: TGTGCCAGCAGTTTATCTCTCAGCTCCTACGAGCAGTACTTC. This sequence encodes CASSLSLSSYEQYF.

This chain joins TRBV7-2 and TRBJ2-5; D is possibly TRBD1 (6 bases). V shed 4 bases and J shed 11 bases, with 20 bases lying between them. Germline CDR1 and CDR2: SGHTA and FQGNSA. The CDR3 length is 14 residues. In nucleotides, the CDR3 is TGTGCCAGCAGCTCAGGGGTTCGAGGGGATGAGCAGTACTTC. Encoded protein: CASSSGVRGDEQYF. Using reference TRBV7-2 and TRBJ2-5 for the parts outside the CDR3, the full variable domain is GAGVSQSPSNKVTEKGKDVELRCDPISGHTALYWYRQSLGQGLEFLIYFQGNSAPDKSGLPSDRFSAERTGGSVSTLTIQRTQQEDSAVYLCASSSGVRGDEQYFGPGTRLLVL.

V gene TRBV7-9 combines with J gene TRBJ2-5; 10 bases are a match to TRBD2. From germline, CDR1 is SEHNR and CDR2 FQNEAQ (reference sequence). Trimming cost V 4 bases and J 5 bases; bases outside gene matches: 7. This CDR3 is 15 amino acids long. As DNA, the CDR3 is TGTGCCAGCAGCTCCCTAGCGGGAGTAGGTGAGACCCAGTACTTC. This encodes CASSSLAGVGETQYF.

The rearrangement uses TRBV27 and TRBJ1-5; D is unclear. Germline V CDR1 and CDR2: MNHEY, SMNVEV (reference sequence). The CDR3 extends over 15 amino acids. Trimming removed 2 bases from V and 3 bases from J, with 11 bases in between. The chain's CDR3 is CASSLVGRNNQPQHF. CDR3 in DNA: TGTGCCAGCAGTTTAGTAGGGAGGAACAATCAGCCCCAGCATTTT.

CDR3 sequence reads: CASSSGTSLGNEQFF. The CDR3 DNA reads as TGTGCCAGCAGCTCAGGGACTAGTCTTGGGAATGAGCAGTTCTTC. The chain combines TRBV9 with TRBJ2-1; the match to TRBD2 covers 8 bases. Losses at the gene ends were 4 bases for V and 7 bases for J; bases not matched to a gene: 10. Germline-derived CDR1 and CDR2 are SGDLS and YYNGEE. There are 15 residues in the CDR3.

The gene calls are TRBV28 and TRBJ2-2, with 9 nucleotides matching TRBD2. The V and J ends lost 3 bases and 2 bases, in that order; junction bases with no gene match: 4. The CDR3 has 16 residues. Germline-derived CDR1 and CDR2 are MDHEN and SYDVKM. CDR3 bases: TGTGCCAGCAGTTTCACTCTAGCGGGAAACACCGGGGAGCTGTTTTTT. It yields the protein CASSFTLAGNTGELFF.

This clone has just one count. The chain joins TRBV4-1 to TRBJ1-5; 7 bases map to TRBD1. Unmatched junction bases numbered 3, after V lost 1 base and J lost 3 bases. This CDR3 region has 15 residues. In germline, CDR1 is MGHRA, CDR2 YSYEKL. DNA for the CDR3: TGCGCCAGCAGCCAAGCAGGGGGTCCCAATCAGCCCCAGCATTTT. The encoded protein is CASSQAGGPNQPQHF.

The chain uses TRBV7-9 and TRBJ1-5; no clear D. Trimming cost V 1 base and J 6 bases, with 10 bases left between them. The CDR3 is 14 amino acids. Germline-derived CDR1 and CDR2 are SEHNR and FQNEAQ (reference sequence). DNA of the CDR3: TGTGCCAGCAGCTTAGGGACCCGGGTTCAGCCCCAGCATTTT. As protein: CASSLGTRVQPQHF.

The CDR3 DNA is TGTGCCAGCAGCCCCCCGCTCGGGACAGGGGGCTTCTACGAGCAGTACTTC. Its translation is CASSPPLGTGGFYEQYF. The rearrangement links TRBV7-9 to TRBJ2-7; 12 positions match TRBD1. With V trimmed by 5 bases and J by 3 bases, 11 bases remained unmatched. CDR1 and CDR2 (germline): SEHNR, FQNEAQ (reference sequence). The CDR3 length is 17 residues.

The chain is built from TRBV5-4 and TRBJ1-1, with a possible D match to TRBD1 (5 bases). The germline CDR1 and CDR2 sequences are SGHNT and YYREEE (reference sequence). This CDR3 has 17 residues. Trimming shortened V by 4 bases and J by 2 bases, and 21 bases separated the two germline ends. Here the CDR3 DNA reads TGTGCCAGCAGCCTCGGGCCCGCCGGGGCGGTTAACACTGAAGCTTTCTTT. This gives the protein CASSLGPAGAVNTEAFF.

The chain combines TRBV19 with TRBJ1-1, with 10 bases fitting TRBD1. CDR1 is LNHDA, CDR2 SQIVND, per germline (reference sequence). Unmatched junction bases numbered 6, after V lost 6 bases and J lost 11 bases. This CDR3 contains 12 residues. The CDR3: CASRGTGVGAFF. CDR3 nucleotides: TGTGCCAGTAGAGGGACAGGGGTCGGCGCTTTCTTT. Based on the CDR3 plus reference TRBV19 and TRBJ1-1, the full variable domain is DGGITQSPKYLFRKEGQNVTLSCEQNLNHDAMYWYRQDPGQGLRLIYYSQIVNDFQKGDIAEGYSVSREKKESFPLTVTSAQKNPTAFYLCASRGTGVGAFFGQGTRLTVV.

The J gene is TRBJ2-7, the V gene TRBV15; D remains unclear. V lost 3 bases to trimming and J lost 6 bases, with 18 bases between them. In germline, CDR1 is LNHNV, CDR2 YYDKDF (reference sequence). The CDR3 contains 15 residues. The DNA for the CDR3 is TGTGCCACCAGCAGCGTCACGTCAGCCTTTACCGAGCAGTACTTC. Translation: CATSSVTSAFTEQYF.

The chain employs TRBV13 and TRBJ2-7, with 8 bases matching TRBD2. The CDR3 has 14 residues. V was pared by 1 base and J by 2 bases, with 1 base of the junction left unmatched. Germline loops: CDR1 PRHDT, CDR2 FYEKMQ (reference sequence). For the CDR3, the DNA is TGTGCCAGCAGCTTAGAGCGGGAGACCTACGAGCAGTACTTC. Translation gives CASSLERETYEQYF.

V gene TRBV27 combines with J gene TRBJ2-1; D remains ambiguous. This CDR3 region has 15 residues. Trimming pared 6 bases from V and 0 bases from J, leaving 12 bases between. Germline V lookup: CDR1 MNHEY, CDR2 SMNVEV (reference sequence). This chain's CDR3 is CASRVGQSSYNEQFF. The CDR3 DNA follows: TGTGCCAGCAGGGTAGGGCAAAGCTCCTACAATGAGCAGTTCTTC.

The J gene is TRBJ2-5, the V gene TRBV29-1, with D possibly TRBD1 on 6 matching bases. V lost 7 bases, J lost 1 base, and 22 bases lay in between. The CDR3 loop spans 16 amino acids. CDR1 and CDR2 from the germline V gene are SQVTM and ANQGSEA. The CDR3 loop is CSAATGYQDPQETQYF. The CDR3 DNA reads as TGCAGCGCAGCGACAGGCTATCAGGACCCCCAAGAGACCCAGTACTTC.

The chain joins TRBV29-1 to TRBJ2-7; D is undetermined. The germline V gene has CDR1 SQVTM and CDR2 ANQGSEA. Between the trimmed V and J ends, which lost 1 base and 0 bases, there was a span of 10 bases. The CDR3 length is 14 residues. The CDR3: CSVEGVDGSYEQYF. The CDR3 DNA reads TGCAGCGTTGAAGGAGTGGACGGCTCCTACGAGCAGTACTTC.

This clone was picked up one time. V gene TRBV19 combines with J gene TRBJ2-7, with 8 bases identical to TRBD2. Germline-derived CDR1 and CDR2 are LNHDA and SQIVND (reference sequence). This CDR3 has 14 amino acids. The V segment lost 11 bases and the J segment 3 bases; nucleotides outside the gene matches: 12. Here the CDR3 DNA reads TGTGCCTCCCAACGGACTAGCTTCGACTACGAGCAGTACTTC. Translation gives CASQRTSFDYEQYF.

V gene TRBV7-9 combines with J gene TRBJ1-1, with unresolved D. The V end was cut by 5 bases, the J end by 2 bases, with 9 bases between. CDR1 is SEHNR and CDR2 is FQNEAQ in the germline V gene (reference sequence). The CDR3 is 13 amino acids. CDR3 nucleotide sequence: TGTGCCAGCAGCGCCCCACTTAACACTGAAGCTTTCTTT. The encoded protein is CASSAPLNTEAFF.

J is TRBJ2-7 and V is TRBV7-6; maybe TRBD1 (6 bases). The CDR3 length is 14 residues. Trimming pared 5 bases from V and 2 bases from J, leaving 13 bases between. Germline CDR1 is SGHVS and CDR2 is FNYEAQ. CDR3 coding DNA: TGTGCCAGCAGCCCGCGGACAGACACCTACGAGCAGTACTTC. Translation: CASSPRTDTYEQYF.

This clone was seen a few times. The J gene is TRBJ2-3, the V gene TRBV7-9, with 14 bases aligning to TRBD2. The CDR3 has 16 residues. Germline V lookup: CDR1 SEHNR, CDR2 FQNEAQ (reference sequence). V dropped 4 bases and J dropped 3; count of bases not matched to a gene: 3. This chain's CDR3 is CASSWGLAGATDTQYF. As DNA, the CDR3 is TGTGCCAGCAGCTGGGGACTAGCGGGAGCAACAGATACGCAGTATTTT. Based on the CDR3 plus reference TRBV7-9 and TRBJ2-3, the full variable domain is DTGVSQNPRHKITKRGQNVTFRCDPISEHNRLYWYRQTLGQGPEFLTYFQNEAQLEKSRLLSDRFSAERPKGSFSTLEIQRTEQGDSAMYLCASSWGLAGATDTQYFGPGTRLTVL.